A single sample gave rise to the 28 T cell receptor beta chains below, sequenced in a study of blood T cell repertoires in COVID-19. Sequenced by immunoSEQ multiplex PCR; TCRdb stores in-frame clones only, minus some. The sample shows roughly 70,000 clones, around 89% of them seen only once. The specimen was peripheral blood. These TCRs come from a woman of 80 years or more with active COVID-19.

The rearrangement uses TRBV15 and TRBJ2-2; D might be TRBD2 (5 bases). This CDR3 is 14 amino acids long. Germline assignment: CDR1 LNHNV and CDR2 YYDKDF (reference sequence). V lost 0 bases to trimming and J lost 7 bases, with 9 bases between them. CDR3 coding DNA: TGTGCCACCAGCAGAGACGGGAACGGCGGGGAGCTGTTTTTT. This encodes CATSRDGNGGELFF.

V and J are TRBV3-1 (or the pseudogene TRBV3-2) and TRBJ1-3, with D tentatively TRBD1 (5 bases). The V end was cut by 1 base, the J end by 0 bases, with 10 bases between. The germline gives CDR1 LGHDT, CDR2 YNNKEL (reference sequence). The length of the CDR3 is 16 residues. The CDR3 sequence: CASSQGGRLSGNTIYF. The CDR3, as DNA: TGTGCCAGCAGCCAAGGGGGCAGACTCTCTGGAAACACCATATATTTT.

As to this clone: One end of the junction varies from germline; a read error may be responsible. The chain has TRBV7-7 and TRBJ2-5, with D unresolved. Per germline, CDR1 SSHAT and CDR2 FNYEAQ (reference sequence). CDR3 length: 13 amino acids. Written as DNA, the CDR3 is TGTGCTAGCAGCTTAACGAGACAAGAGACCCAGTACTTC. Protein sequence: CASSLTRQETQYF. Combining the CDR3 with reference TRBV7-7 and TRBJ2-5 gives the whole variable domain GAGVSQSPRYKVTKRGQDVTLRCDPISSHATLYWYQQALGQGPEFLTYFNYEAQPDKSGLPSDRFSAERPEGSISTLTIQRTEQRDSAMYRCASSLTRQETQYFGPGTRLLVL.

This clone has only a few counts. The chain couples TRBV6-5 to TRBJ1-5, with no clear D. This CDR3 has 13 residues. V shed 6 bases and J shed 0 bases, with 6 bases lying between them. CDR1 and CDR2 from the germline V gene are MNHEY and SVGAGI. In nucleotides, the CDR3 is TGTGCCAGCAGCCGTTATAGCAATCAGCCCCAGCATTTT. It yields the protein CASSRYSNQPQHF.

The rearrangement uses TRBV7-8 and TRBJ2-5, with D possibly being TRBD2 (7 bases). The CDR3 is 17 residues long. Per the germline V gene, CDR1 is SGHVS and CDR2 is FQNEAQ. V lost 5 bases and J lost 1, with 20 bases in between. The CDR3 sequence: CASSQYLGGVGQETQYF. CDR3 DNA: TGTGCCAGCAGCCAGTACTTAGGGGGGGTGGGCCAAGAGACCCAGTACTTC.

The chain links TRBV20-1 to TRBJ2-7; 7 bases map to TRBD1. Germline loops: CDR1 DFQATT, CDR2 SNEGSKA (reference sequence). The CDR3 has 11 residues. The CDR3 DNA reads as TGCAGCCCGGGACAGACCTACGAGCAGTACTTC. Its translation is CSPGQTYEQYF.

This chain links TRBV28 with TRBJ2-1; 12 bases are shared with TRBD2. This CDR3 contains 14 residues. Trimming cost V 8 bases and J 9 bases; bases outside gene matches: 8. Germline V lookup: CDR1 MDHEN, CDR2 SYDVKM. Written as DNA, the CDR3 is TGTGCCAGCTTGGAAAGACTAGCGGGAGTTGAGCAGTTCTTC. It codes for CASLERLAGVEQFF.

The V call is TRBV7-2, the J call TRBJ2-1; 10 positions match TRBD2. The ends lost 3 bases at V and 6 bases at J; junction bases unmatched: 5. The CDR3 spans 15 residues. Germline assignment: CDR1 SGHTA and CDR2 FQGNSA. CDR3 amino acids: CASSFTSGISNEQFF. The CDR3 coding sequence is TGTGCCAGCAGCTTTACTAGCGGGATAAGCAATGAGCAGTTCTTC. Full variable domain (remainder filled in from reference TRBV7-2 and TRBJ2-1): GAGVSQSPSNKVTEKGKDVELRCDPISGHTALYWYRQSLGQGLEFLIYFQGNSAPDKSGLPSDRFSAERTGGSVSTLTIQRTQQEDSAVYLCASSFTSGISNEQFFGPGTRLTVL.

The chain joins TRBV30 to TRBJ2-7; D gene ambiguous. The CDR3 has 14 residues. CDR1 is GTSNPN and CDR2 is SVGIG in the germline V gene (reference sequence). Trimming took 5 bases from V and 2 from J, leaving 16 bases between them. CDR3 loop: CAWSKGQDPYEQYF. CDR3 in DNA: TGTGCCTGGTCTAAAGGTCAGGATCCCTACGAGCAGTACTTC.

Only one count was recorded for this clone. DNA of the CDR3: TGCGCCAGCAGCTTGGCTGCTAATGAAAAACTGTTTTTT. Its protein is CASSLAANEKLFF. The genes are TRBV5-1 and TRBJ1-4; D unclear. V was pared by 0 bases and J by 3 bases, with 3 bases between. The germline V gene encodes CDR1 SGHRS and CDR2 YFSETQ. The CDR3 extends over 13 amino acids.

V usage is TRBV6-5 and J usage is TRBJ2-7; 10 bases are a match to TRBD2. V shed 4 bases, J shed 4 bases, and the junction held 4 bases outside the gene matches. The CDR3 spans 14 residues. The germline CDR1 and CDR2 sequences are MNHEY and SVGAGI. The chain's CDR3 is CASSFGLAAYEQYF. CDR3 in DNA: TGTGCCAGCAGTTTCGGACTAGCGGCGTACGAGCAGTACTTC.

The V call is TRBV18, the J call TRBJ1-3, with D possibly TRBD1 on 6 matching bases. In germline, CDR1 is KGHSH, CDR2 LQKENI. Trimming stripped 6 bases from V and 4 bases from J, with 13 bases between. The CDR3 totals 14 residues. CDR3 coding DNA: TGTGCCAGCTCGACGCAGGGGCACGGAAACACCATATATTTT. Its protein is CASSTQGHGNTIYF.

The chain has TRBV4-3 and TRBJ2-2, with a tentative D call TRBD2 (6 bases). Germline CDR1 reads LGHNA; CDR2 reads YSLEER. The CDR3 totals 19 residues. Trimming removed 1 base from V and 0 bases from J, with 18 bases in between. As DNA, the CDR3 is TGCGCCAGCAGCCAAGCCATGGGTAGCGGACCCTCGAACACCGGGGAGCTGTTTTTT. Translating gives CASSQAMGSGPSNTGELFF.

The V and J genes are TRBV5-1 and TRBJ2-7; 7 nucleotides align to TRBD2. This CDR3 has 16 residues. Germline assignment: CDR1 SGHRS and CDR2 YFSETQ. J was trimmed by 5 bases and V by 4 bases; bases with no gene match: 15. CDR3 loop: CASSLSTSEGMDEQYF. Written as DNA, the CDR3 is TGCGCCAGCAGCCTTTCCACTAGCGAGGGAATGGACGAGCAGTACTTC.

The CDR3 loop is CASSQDIRRGYNEQFF. CDR3 in DNA: TGCGCCAGCAGCCAAGATATCCGGCGGGGCTACAATGAGCAGTTCTTC. The rearrangement links TRBV4-3 to TRBJ2-1, with D possibly TRBD2 on 6 matching bases. Per germline, CDR1 LGHNA and CDR2 YSLEER. This CDR3 has 16 amino acids. V was pared by 0 bases and J by 3 bases, with 12 bases between.

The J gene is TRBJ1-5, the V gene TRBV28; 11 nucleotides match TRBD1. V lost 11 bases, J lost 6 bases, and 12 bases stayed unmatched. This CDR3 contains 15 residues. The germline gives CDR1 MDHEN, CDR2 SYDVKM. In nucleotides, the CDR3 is TGTGCCTGCAAATGGGACAGGGGGAGAACTCAGCCCCAGCATTTT. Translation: CACKWDRGRTQPQHF.

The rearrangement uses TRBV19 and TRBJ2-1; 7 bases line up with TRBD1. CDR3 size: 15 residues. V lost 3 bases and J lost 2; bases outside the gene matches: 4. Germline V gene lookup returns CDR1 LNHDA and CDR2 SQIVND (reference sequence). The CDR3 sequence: CASSIDRVPYNEQFF. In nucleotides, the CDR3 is TGTGCCAGTAGTATTGACAGGGTTCCCTACAATGAGCAGTTCTTC.

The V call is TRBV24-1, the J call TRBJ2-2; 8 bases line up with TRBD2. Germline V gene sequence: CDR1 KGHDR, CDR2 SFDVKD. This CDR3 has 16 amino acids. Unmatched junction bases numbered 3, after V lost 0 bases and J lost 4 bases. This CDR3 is CATSDLSGSATGELFF. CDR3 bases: TGTGCCACCAGTGATTTGAGCGGGAGTGCCACCGGGGAGCTGTTTTTT.

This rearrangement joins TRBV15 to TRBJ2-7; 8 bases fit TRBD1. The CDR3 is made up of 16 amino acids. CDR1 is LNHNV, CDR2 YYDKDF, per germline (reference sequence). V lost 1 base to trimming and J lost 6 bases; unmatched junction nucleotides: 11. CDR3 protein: CATSRGGQARRFEQYF. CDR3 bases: TGTGCCACCAGCAGAGGGGGACAGGCTCGTAGATTCGAGCAGTACTTC.

The CDR3 DNA is TGTGCCAGCAGCTCGAGATCGGAGACTAGCGGGAGAGGGCAAGAGACCCAGTACTTC. Translated: CASSSRSETSGRGQETQYF. The chain carries TRBV7-2 and TRBJ2-5; 12 bases are a match to TRBD2. The CDR3 has 19 amino acids. The germline gives CDR1 SGHTA, CDR2 FQGNSA. V shed 4 bases and J 2 bases; nucleotides not matched to a gene: 14.

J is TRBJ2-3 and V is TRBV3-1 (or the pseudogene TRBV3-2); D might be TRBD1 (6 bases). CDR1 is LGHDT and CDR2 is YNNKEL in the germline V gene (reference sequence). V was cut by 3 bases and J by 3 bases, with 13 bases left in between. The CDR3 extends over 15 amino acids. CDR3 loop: CASSQYRVETDTQYF. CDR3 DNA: TGTGCCAGCAGCCAGTACAGGGTTGAGACAGATACGCAGTATTTT.

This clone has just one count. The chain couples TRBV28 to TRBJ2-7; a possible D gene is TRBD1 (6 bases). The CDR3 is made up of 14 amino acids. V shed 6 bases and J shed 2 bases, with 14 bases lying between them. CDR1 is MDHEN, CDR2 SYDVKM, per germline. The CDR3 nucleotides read TGTGCCAGCAGCGACTCGGACAGCCCCTACGAGCAGTACTTC. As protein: CASSDSDSPYEQYF.

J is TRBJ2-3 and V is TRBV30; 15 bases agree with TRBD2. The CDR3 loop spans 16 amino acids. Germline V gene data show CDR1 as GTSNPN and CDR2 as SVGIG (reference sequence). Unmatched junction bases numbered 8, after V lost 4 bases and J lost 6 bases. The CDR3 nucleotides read TGTGCCTGGAAGGAAGGGACTAGCGGGAGGCGTGATACGCAGTATTTT. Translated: CAWKEGTSGRRDTQYF.

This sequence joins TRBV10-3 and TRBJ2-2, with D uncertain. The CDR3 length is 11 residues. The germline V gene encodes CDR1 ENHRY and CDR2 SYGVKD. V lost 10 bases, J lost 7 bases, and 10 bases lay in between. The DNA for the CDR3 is TGTGCCACTACAGACGTCGGGGAGCTGTTTTTT. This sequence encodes CATTDVGELFF.

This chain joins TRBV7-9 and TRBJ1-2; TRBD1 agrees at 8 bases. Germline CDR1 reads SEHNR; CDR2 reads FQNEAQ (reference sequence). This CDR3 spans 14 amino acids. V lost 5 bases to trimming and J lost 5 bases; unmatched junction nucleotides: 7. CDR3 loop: CASSNRTGRYGYTF. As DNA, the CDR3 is TGTGCCAGCAGCAATAGGACAGGGAGATATGGCTACACCTTC.

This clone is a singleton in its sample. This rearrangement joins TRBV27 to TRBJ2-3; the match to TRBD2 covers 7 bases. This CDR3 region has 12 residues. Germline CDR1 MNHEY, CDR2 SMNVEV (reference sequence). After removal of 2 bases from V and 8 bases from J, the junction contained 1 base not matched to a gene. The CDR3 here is CASSLREGTQYF. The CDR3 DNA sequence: TGTGCCAGCAGTTTAAGGGAGGGTACGCAGTATTTT.

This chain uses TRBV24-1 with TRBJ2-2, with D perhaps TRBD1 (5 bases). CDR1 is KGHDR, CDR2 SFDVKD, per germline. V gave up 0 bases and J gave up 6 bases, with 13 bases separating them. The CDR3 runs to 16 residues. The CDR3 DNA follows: TGTGCCACCAGTGATTTGCAGGGTTTTTTAGCCGGGGAGCTGTTTTTT. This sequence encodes CATSDLQGFLAGELFF.

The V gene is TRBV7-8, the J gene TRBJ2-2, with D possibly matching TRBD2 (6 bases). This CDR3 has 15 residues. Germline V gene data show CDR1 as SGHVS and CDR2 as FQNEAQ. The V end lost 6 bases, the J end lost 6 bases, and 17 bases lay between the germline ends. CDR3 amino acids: CASRRFVRESGELFF. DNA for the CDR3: TGTGCCAGCAGACGCTTTGTGCGGGAATCCGGGGAGCTGTTTTTT.